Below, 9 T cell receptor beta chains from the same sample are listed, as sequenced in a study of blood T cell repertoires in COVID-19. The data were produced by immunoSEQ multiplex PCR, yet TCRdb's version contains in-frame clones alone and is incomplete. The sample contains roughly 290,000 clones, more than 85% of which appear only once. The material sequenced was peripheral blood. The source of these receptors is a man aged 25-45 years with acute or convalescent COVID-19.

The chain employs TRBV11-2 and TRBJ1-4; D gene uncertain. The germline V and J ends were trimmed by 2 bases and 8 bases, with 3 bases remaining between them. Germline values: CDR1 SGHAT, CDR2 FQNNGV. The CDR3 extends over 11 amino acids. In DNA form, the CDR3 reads TGTGCCAGCAGCTTACGGGAAAAACTGTTTTTT. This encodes CASSLREKLFF.

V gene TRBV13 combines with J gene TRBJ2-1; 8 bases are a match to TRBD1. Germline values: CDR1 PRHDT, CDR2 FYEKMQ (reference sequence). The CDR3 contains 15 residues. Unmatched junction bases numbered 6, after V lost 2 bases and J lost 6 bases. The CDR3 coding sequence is TGTGCCAGCAGCTTAAAACAGGGGGTGAGCAATGAGCAGTTCTTC. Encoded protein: CASSLKQGVSNEQFF.

The CDR3 DNA sequence: TGTGCCAGCAGCCAAGATGTGGGACTAGCGGGGAATGAGGAGCAGTTCTTC. Residues: CASSQDVGLAGNEEQFF. The chain combines TRBV3-1 (or the pseudogene TRBV3-2) with TRBJ2-1; 13 bases are a match to TRBD2. CDR3 length equals 17 residues. In germline, CDR1 is LGHDT, CDR2 YNNKEL (reference sequence). V lost 0 bases and J lost 10; bases outside the gene matches: 9.

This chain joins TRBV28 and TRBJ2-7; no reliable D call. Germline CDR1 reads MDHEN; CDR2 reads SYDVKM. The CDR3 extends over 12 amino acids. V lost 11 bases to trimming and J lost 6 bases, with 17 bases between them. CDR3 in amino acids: CAAYRHPSEQYF. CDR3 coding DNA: TGTGCCGCCTACCGCCACCCCTCCGAGCAGTACTTC.

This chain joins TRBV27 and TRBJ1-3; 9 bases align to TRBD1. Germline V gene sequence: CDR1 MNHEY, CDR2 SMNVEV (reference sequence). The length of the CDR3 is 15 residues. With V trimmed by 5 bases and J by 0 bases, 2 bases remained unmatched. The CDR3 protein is CASSPTGGSGNTIYF. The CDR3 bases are TGTGCCAGCAGTCCGACAGGGGGCTCTGGAAACACCATATATTTT.

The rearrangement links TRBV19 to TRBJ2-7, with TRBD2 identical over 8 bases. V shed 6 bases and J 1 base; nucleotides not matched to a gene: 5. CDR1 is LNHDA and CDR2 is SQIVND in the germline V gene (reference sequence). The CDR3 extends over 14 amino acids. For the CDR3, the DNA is TGTGCCAGTAGCTCTGGACTAGCTTCCTACGAGCAGTACTTC. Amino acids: CASSSGLASYEQYF. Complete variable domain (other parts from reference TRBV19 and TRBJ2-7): DGGITQSPKYLFRKEGQNVTLSCEQNLNHDAMYWYRQDPGQGLRLIYYSQIVNDFQKGDIAEGYSVSREKKESFPLTVTSAQKNPTAFYLCASSSGLASYEQYFGPGTRLTVT.

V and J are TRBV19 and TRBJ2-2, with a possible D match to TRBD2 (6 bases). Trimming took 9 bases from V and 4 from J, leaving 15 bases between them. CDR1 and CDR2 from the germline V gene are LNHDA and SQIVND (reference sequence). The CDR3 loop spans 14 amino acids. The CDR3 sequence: CASRIGSTTGELFF. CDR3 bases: TGTGCCAGCAGGATCGGGAGCACCACCGGGGAGCTGTTTTTT.

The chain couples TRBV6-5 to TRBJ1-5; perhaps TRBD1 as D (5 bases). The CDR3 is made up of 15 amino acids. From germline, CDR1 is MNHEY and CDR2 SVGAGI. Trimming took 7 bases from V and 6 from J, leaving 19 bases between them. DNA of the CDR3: TGTGCCAGCATTCTTCCGGGACTTATGGGTCAGCCCCAGCATTTT. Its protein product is CASILPGLMGQPQHF.

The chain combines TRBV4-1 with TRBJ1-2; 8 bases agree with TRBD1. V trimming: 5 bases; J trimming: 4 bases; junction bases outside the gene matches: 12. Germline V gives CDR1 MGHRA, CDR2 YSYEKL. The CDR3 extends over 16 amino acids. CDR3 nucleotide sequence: TGCGCCAGCAGCTCTCCGGAGACAGGGGTAGCCTATGGCTACACCTTC. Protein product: CASSSPETGVAYGYTF.